This T cell receptor (beta chain) stems from a study of blood T cell repertoires in COVID-19. V lost 5 bases to trimming and J lost 5 bases, with 11 bases between them. The CDR3 extends over 13 amino acids. CDR1 SGHNT and CDR2 YENEEA come from the germline V gene. Method: immunoSEQ multiplex PCR; TCRdb's copy keeps in-frame clones and lacks some. The repertoire holds 220,000 or so clones, with about 79% as singletons. The chain recombines TRBV11-3 with TRBJ2-3, with D hard to call. The sample consisted of PBMCs or T cells enriched from blood (not recorded which). This TCR was recovered from a woman aged 55-75 years who had recovered from COVID-19. The CDR3 region is CASSDGFGDTQYF. The CDR3 DNA sequence: TGTGCCAGCAGCGATGGTTTCGGAGATACGCAGTATTTT.